A selection of T cell receptor beta chains follows, all from one sample in a study of T cells in Graves' hyperthyroidism and ophthalmopathy. TCRdb fed the multiplex PCR reads into MiXCR, producing one record per CDR3 protein. The data hold hundreds of thousands of distinct CDR3 sequences, with approximately 18% observed a single time. The specimen was blood. The origin of the receptors is a woman in her forties or fifties with Graves' hyperthyroidism that later progressed to Graves' ophthalmopathy. CDR3s include the opening cysteine and the closing phenylalanine or tryptophan. Each record gives: clone size, CDR3 length, J gene, D gene, V gene, CDR3 DNA, CDR3 protein. D genes are given only for firm matches. Rows give clone size only sometimes, using once, few, many, or a class for an expanded clone.

>few|15|TRBJ1-2|TRBD1|TRBV7-9
TGTGCCAGCAGATCCACAGGGGGAGTCGGCTATGGCTACACCTTC
CASRSTGGVGYGYTF
>many|16|TRBJ2-7|NA|TRBV5-1
TGCGCCAGCAGCTTGGCAGCGGCTAGCGGAGGGGGCGAGCAGTACTTC
CASSLAAASGGGEQYF
>many|15|TRBJ1-1|NA|TRBV7-9
TGTGCCAGCAGCTTAGGGGCAGGGGATGAAACTGAAGCTTTCTTT
CASSLGAGDETEAFF
>NA|17|TRBJ1-3|NA|TRBV4-1
TGCGCCAGCAGCCAAACTGACAGACCCCGCTCTGGAAACACCATATATTTT
CASSQTDRPRSGNTIYF
>few|14|TRBJ1-6|NA|TRBV7-3
TGTGCCAGCAGCTCGCAGGGATCGAAATCACCCCTCCACTTT
CASSSQGSKSPLHF
>few|15|TRBJ1-1|NA|TRBV6-5
TGTGCCAGCAGTTACTCTGTGGATTCGAACACTGAAGCTTTCTTT
CASSYSVDSNTEAFF
>NA|15|TRBJ2-2|NA|TRBV10-3
TGTGCCATCAAAGGGGACGGGGGTTCAACCGGGGAGCTGTTTTTT
CAIKGDGGSTGELFF
>many|15|TRBJ2-7|NA|TRBV20-1
TGCAGTGCTATAACACAGGATCGCTCTCCCTACGAGCAGTACTTC
CSAITQDRSPYEQYF
>NA|12|TRBJ2-4|NA|TRBV5-6
TGTGCCAGCAGCTTGGCTGGGAACATTCAGTACTTC
CASSLAGNIQYF
>NA|11|TRBJ1-1|TRBD1|TRBV29-1
TGCAGCGTTAGACAGGGGGCTGAAGCTTTCTTT
CSVRQGAEAFF
>NA|13|TRBJ1-6|NA|TRBV14
TGTGCCAGCAGCCGGGACTATAATTCACCCCTCCACTTT
CASSRDYNSPLHF
>few|18|TRBJ2-1|TRBD1|TRBV5-5
TGTGCCAGCAGCGTCCCTATCCCGGGACAGGGGAACAACAATGAGCAGTTCTTC
CASSVPIPGQGNNNEQFF
>NA|17|TRBJ2-1|TRBD2|TRBV19
TGTGCCAGTAGCAGCGGGACTAGCGGGGACGGGAGGGGTGAGCAGTTCTTC
CASSSGTSGDGRGEQFF
>NA|13|TRBJ1-2|NA|TRBV6-5
TGTGCCAGCAGTTACAACAGCCGCTATGGCTACACCTTC
CASSYNSRYGYTF
>few|13|TRBJ2-3|NA|TRBV5-6
TGTGCCAGCAGCTTAAGGTTTTTAGATACGCAGTATTTT
CASSLRFLDTQYF
>few|18|TRBJ1-5|NA|TRBV20-1
TGCAGTGCTAGACCCCCCCCCGCCGGTCTCTATAGCAATCAGCCCCAGCATTTT
CSARPPPAGLYSNQPQHF
>NA|13|TRBJ2-3|TRBD2|TRBV29-1
TGCAGCGCCCGGGAGGAAATCACAGATACGCAGTATTTT
CSAREEITDTQYF
>NA|14|TRBJ1-4|NA|TRBV20-1
TGCAGTGCTAGCTCCGCTCGGGGCGGTGAAAAACTGTTTTTT
CSASSARGGEKLFF
>few|13|TRBJ1-2|NA|TRBV12-3/TRBV12-4
TGTGCCAGCAGTTTCAAGGGGAATTATGGCTACACCTTC
CASSFKGNYGYTF
>many|13|TRBJ1-4|NA|TRBV30
TGTGCCTGGAGTGGATCTGAAAATGAAAAACTGTTTTTT
CAWSGSENEKLFF
>many|14|TRBJ2-1|TRBD2|TRBV20-1
TGCAGTGCTAGAGCGGGGGGACCCCCCCATGAGCAGTTCTTC
CSARAGGPPHEQFF
>NA|13|TRBJ2-5|NA|TRBV2
TGTGCCAGCACCCTGGATGGGGTGGAGACCCAGTACTTC
CASTLDGVETQYF
>NA|14|TRBJ2-3|NA|TRBV5-1
TGCGCCAGCAGCCCGGACACTGTCTCAGATACGCAGTATTTT
CASSPDTVSDTQYF
>many|13|TRBJ2-3|NA|TRBV2
TGTGCCAGCAGTGGGACAGTCACAGATACGCAGTATTTT
CASSGTVTDTQYF
>few|14|TRBJ1-2|NA|TRBV6-1
TGTGCCAGCAGTGAAGGGGAAGGGGGCTATGGCTACACCTTC
CASSEGEGGYGYTF
>few|15|TRBJ1-1|NA|TRBV6-5
TGTGCCAGCAGTTACTCGACCGTCCTGAACACTGAAGCTTTCTTT
CASSYSTVLNTEAFF
>NA|16|TRBJ1-5|TRBD1|TRBV6-5
TGTGCCAGCAGTTATGCATGGGCAGGGGGAAATCAGCCCCAGCATTTT
CASSYAWAGGNQPQHF
>many|16|TRBJ1-5|NA|TRBV3-1
TGTGCCAGCAGCCAAGGCTCCCTCAGGTACAATCAGCCCCAGCATTTT
CASSQGSLRYNQPQHF
>many|15|TRBJ1-1|NA|TRBV2
TGTGCCAGCAGTGAAAGATGGTACAAGAACACTGAAGCTTTCTTT
CASSERWYKNTEAFF
>many|15|TRBJ1-2|TRBD1|TRBV5-1
TGCGCCAGCAGCCCGCGGGACAGGGCCCTCTATGGCTACACCTTC
CASSPRDRALYGYTF
>few|15|TRBJ2-4|NA|TRBV20-1
TGCAGTGCTAGAGAATGGGAGTCAGCCAAAAACATTCAGTACTTC
CSAREWESAKNIQYF
>few|14|TRBJ1-5|NA|TRBV5-6
TGTGCCAGCAGCTTGGGTAGGTTGGATCAGCCCCAGCATTTT
CASSLGRLDQPQHF
>many|15|TRBJ2-1|NA|TRBV29-1
TGCAGCGTTGAAGATCCACAGGGCTACTACAATGAGCAGTTCTTC
CSVEDPQGYYNEQFF
>NA|15|TRBJ2-1|NA|TRBV5-5
TGTGCCAGCAGACTCCCGGGTCAAGCTTCAAATGAGCAGTTCTTC
CASRLPGQASNEQFF
>many|14|TRBJ1-2|NA|TRBV20-1
TGCAGTGCTACGCAGTTTTTCGGGAACTATGGCTACACCTTC
CSATQFFGNYGYTF
>NA|14|TRBJ2-1|TRBD1|TRBV3-1
TGTGCCAGCAGCCAGACAGGGGGCGTGGATGAGCAGTTCTTC
CASSQTGGVDEQFF
>many|17|TRBJ2-1|TRBD2|TRBV11-2
TGTGCCAGCAGTTCCCCTTTCGGACTAGCCGACCGCAATGAGCAGTTCTTC
CASSSPFGLADRNEQFF
>NA|13|TRBJ1-4|TRBD1|TRBV2
TGTGCCAGCACTGGGACAGGAGGGGAAAAACTGTTTTTT
CASTGTGGEKLFF
>many|12|TRBJ2-3|NA|TRBV30
TGTGCCTGGAGAGGGAGCACAGATACGCAGTATTTT
CAWRGSTDTQYF
>many|14|TRBJ2-4|TRBD2|TRBV20-1
TGCAGTGCTGGGGAGCGGGGGGGCCGGGACATTCAGTACTTC
CSAGERGGRDIQYF